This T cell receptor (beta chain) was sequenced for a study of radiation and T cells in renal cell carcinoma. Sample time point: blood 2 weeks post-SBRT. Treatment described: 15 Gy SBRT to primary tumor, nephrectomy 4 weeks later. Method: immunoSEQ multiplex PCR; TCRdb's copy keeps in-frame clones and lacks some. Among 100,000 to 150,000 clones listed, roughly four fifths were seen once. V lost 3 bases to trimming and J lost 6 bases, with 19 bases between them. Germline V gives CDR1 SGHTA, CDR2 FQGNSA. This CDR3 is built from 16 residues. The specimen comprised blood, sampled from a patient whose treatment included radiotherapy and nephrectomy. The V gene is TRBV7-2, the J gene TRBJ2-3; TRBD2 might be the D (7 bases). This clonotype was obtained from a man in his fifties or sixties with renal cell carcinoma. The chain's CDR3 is CASSFRLGGPGDTQYF. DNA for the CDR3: TGTGCCAGCAGCTTTCGGCTGGGGGGGCCTGGCGATACGCAGTATTTT.